This is a list of T cell receptor beta chains from one sample in a study of blood T cell repertoires in COVID-19. Profiling relied on immunoSEQ multiplex PCR, and the TCRdb table lists in-frame clones only, not all of them. This sample carries 99,000 or so clones, just under 85% of them seen once, and the ten largest clones take roughly 3.3%. Sequencing was carried out using peripheral blood. The receptors were sampled from a woman of 80 years or more with active or convalescent COVID-19. Each CDR3 is given with its conserved first and last residue.

v_gene: TRBV27
CDR3aa: CASRQREGYEQYF

v_gene: TRBV9
CDR3aa: CASSVGQGTSEQYF

v_gene: TRBV9
CDR3aa: CASSVGDRDGKLFF

v_gene: TRBV2
CDR3aa: CASEDGPRTGISNQPQHF

v_gene: TRBV28
CDR3aa: CASSPKQNSQPQHF

v_gene: TRBV6-4
CDR3aa: CASSPTSRNYGYTF

v_gene: TRBV7-8
CDR3aa: CASSLTGMVYEQYF

v_gene: TRBV6-2/TRBV6-3
CDR3aa: CASSIGLGKRGDNEQFF

v_gene: TRBV5-6
CDR3aa: CASSLAAGRKTQYF

v_gene: TRBV7-9
CDR3aa: CASSLGPWTEAFF

v_gene: TRBV5-1
CDR3aa: CASSLMTGDNSPLHF

v_gene: TRBV7-2
CDR3aa: CASSSTPSSYNEQFF

v_gene: TRBV19
CDR3aa: CASEGAVNGDGYTF

v_gene: TRBV10-3
CDR3aa: CAISGTSDYGYTF

v_gene: TRBV2
CDR3aa: CASSLGQGASEAFF

v_gene: TRBV9
CDR3aa: CASTRLAGDEQFF

v_gene: TRBV2
CDR3aa: CASSGQGTNEKLFF

v_gene: TRBV18
CDR3aa: CASSPKTGTEAFF

v_gene: TRBV7-3
CDR3aa: CASSLLGTGGNGELFF

v_gene: TRBV7-2
CDR3aa: CASSLRDRGLAAQETQYF

v_gene: TRBV28
CDR3aa: CASSSRTGELFF

v_gene: TRBV2
CDR3aa: CASTKESPRPLHF

v_gene: TRBV24-1
CDR3aa: CATSDLGQGKDTQYF

v_gene: TRBV5-1
CDR3aa: CASSLGGSNTEAFF

v_gene: TRBV7-2
CDR3aa: CASSLQTATNYGYTF

v_gene: TRBV5-1
CDR3aa: CASSDRRTGKNTEAFF

v_gene: TRBV6-5
CDR3aa: CASMSGTNRGYTF

v_gene: TRBV7-9
CDR3aa: CASSFVLGDYGYTF

v_gene: TRBV28
CDR3aa: CASSFQQGPYGYTF

v_gene: TRBV9
CDR3aa: CASSTIAGGDTQYF

v_gene: TRBV5-4
CDR3aa: CASSSRDSNQPQHF

v_gene: TRBV7-3
CDR3aa: CASSPRTGGKAFF

v_gene: TRBV21-1
CDR3aa: CASRRTGGNEQFF

v_gene: TRBV27
CDR3aa: CASSLYASTGGFYGYTF

v_gene: TRBV9
CDR3aa: CASSRRSKVDNQETQYF

v_gene: TRBV5-6
CDR3aa: CASSLLLGVRVNTEAFF

v_gene: TRBV5-8
CDR3aa: CASSRSRGLWNQPQHF

v_gene: TRBV19
CDR3aa: CASSIGFRYSNQPQHF

v_gene: TRBV5-1
CDR3aa: CASSAQGTNEKLFF

v_gene: TRBV6-5
CDR3aa: CASRPTGVGNTIYF

v_gene: TRBV30
CDR3aa: CACPGFSSYNEQFF

v_gene: TRBV12-3/TRBV12-4
CDR3aa: CASSLHSYEQYF

v_gene: TRBV7-2
CDR3aa: CASSLGQGSHQPQHF

v_gene: TRBV19
CDR3aa: CASRVRSTYGYTF

v_gene: TRBV5-4
CDR3aa: CASSLVTGRDTEAFF

v_gene: TRBV7-3
CDR3aa: CASAAGASSYNEQFF

v_gene: TRBV3-1/TRBV3-2
CDR3aa: CASSRGTGGSYEQYF

v_gene: TRBV27
CDR3aa: CASSRLGGDTEAFF

v_gene: TRBV19
CDR3aa: CASSGTGGLGGTDTQYF

v_gene: TRBV7-2
CDR3aa: CASSLSSAGLLLYNSPLHF

v_gene: TRBV6-2/TRBV6-3
CDR3aa: CASSHDWNTYEQYF

v_gene: TRBV6-5
CDR3aa: CASSYSGRVVGNTIYF

v_gene: TRBV9
CDR3aa: CASSQQGAGTGELFF

v_gene: TRBV21-1
CDR3aa: CASSKGAGGTPDQPQHF

v_gene: TRBV4-3
CDR3aa: CASSQALLAGEATQYF

v_gene: TRBV5-1
CDR3aa: CASSLGTSGLDEQFF

v_gene: TRBV6-2/TRBV6-3
CDR3aa: CASSADRNGYTF